This TCR beta chain was sequenced for a study of blood T cell repertoires in COVID-19 (dated by TCRdb to the early 2020s). For the wider study: Collaborator samples came from the United States, Italy and Spain and covered acute and convalescent phases of COVID-19. The material from the prospective study consisted of cDNA or gDNA derived from T cells, B-cell-depleted T cells, or PBMCs. The dataset comprised deeply sampled blood TCRbeta repertoires from subjects exposed to, actively infected with, or recovered from COVID-19. The repertoires were released in a freely available public database intended as a resource for research on the immune response to SARS-CoV-2. Samples came from the ongoing ImmuneRACE study (first 160 participants) plus 1,254 subjects from 6 global collaborators. Nearly every sample came with metadata listing a de-identified subject ID, COVID-19 status, age in years and sex. Where available, HLA class I and class II types were obtained from metadata supplied by the sample provider rather than from assay-based typing.

The immunoSEQ Assay, a bias-controlled multiplex PCR, was used to amplify TCRbeta CDR3 regions from genomic DNA. In the source study's methods: Within the assay, amplification of reference gene primers was used to estimate how many nucleated cells each sample contained. To quantify the absolute abundance of each unique TCRbeta CDR3 rearrangement, sequence reads were collapsed and filtered. For each sample, productive Simpson clonality was calculated by taking the square root of Simpson's diversity index across productive rearrangements. The immuneACCESS repertoire file appears here via TCRdb, limited to in-frame rearrangements. These files lack a portion of the clones; in checked studies, under half of the deficit traces to unresolved V genes, and the cause of the others is not known. D and trimming were read from the DNA, whereas the V and J calls and clone size are those reported in that table. This sample comprises 250,000 to 300,000 clones, roughly 90% of them detected only once. Together, the top ten hold roughly 0.92% of the sample.

Regarding this clone: Its antigen remains unidentified. Per-base qualities were not stored, and no clone one base away is much larger.

The paper's findings and limits, for the study overall: The amount of clinical and demographic metadata varied by source and participant and was provided uncurated.

Another Seattle source contributed samples from volunteer blood donors who had recovered from COVID-19. Collaborating institutions collected whole blood in K2EDTA tubes following their own protocols. For TCRbeta analysis, collaborators shipped samples in one of three forms: frozen whole blood, isolated PBMCs, or DNA extracted from either of those sample types. The receptor was isolated from a woman in her thirties or forties who had recovered from COVID-19. The specimen was peripheral blood.

The CDR3 sequence is CASSLGDEETQYF. The DNA sequence is TGTGCCAGCTCGTTGGGCGATGAAGAGACCCAGTACTTC. This chain is built from TRBV18 and TRBJ2-5; no D gene is confidently identified. The CDR3 numbers 13 residues from cysteine through phenylalanine. The only DNA kept is the CDR3, 39 bases in frame from the first base. The germline ends are 11 bases apart after V is trimmed by 6 bases and J by 3 bases. CDR1 and CDR2 (KGHSH, LQKENI) derive from the germline V gene. Extended through the reference TRBV18 and TRBJ2-5 proteins, this CDR3 yields the full variable domain: NAGVMQNPRHLVRRRGQEARLRCSPMKGHSHVYWYRQLPEEGLKFMVYLQKENIIDESGMPKERFSAEFPKEGPSILRIQQVVRGDSAAYFCASSLGDEETQYFGPGTRLLVL.